A single sample is the source of the 22 T cell receptor beta chains below, sequenced in a study of blood T cell repertoires in COVID-19. Clones were read by immunoSEQ multiplex PCR, and TCRdb kept only the in-frame ones, dropping some. The table has roughly 110,000 clones, 70% to 90% seen once. Sequencing was performed on peripheral blood. These TCRs come from a middle-aged man with active or convalescent COVID-19.

The chain joins TRBV3-1 (or the pseudogene TRBV3-2) to TRBJ1-2; possible D gene TRBD1, 5 bases. The CDR3 is made up of 17 amino acids. Per the germline V gene, CDR1 is LGHDT and CDR2 is YNNKEL (reference sequence). With 2 bases removed from V and 4 bases from J, the gap between germline ends came to 20 bases. The CDR3, as DNA: TGTGCCAGCAGCCAACAGGGAATTAATAGGGGTGGCTATGGCTACACCTTC. It translates to CASSQQGINRGGYGYTF.

This chain connects TRBV10-3 to TRBJ1-4; D is unresolved. The V end lost 4 bases, the J end lost 7 bases, and 7 bases lay between the germline ends. CDR3 length: 12 amino acids. Germline V CDR1 and CDR2: ENHRY, SYGVKD. CDR3 sequence: CAISATGEKLFF. The CDR3 DNA is TGTGCCATCAGTGCGACGGGTGAAAAACTGTTTTTT.

This clone has a handful of counts. This chain links TRBV5-1 with TRBJ1-3; D perhaps matches TRBD1 (6 bases). Germline CDR1 reads SGHRS; CDR2 reads YFSETQ. V lost 4 bases, J lost 0 bases, and 11 bases lay in between. This CDR3 comprises 15 residues. The CDR3 coding sequence is TGCGCCAGCAGCCTGACAGGTAGCTCTGGAAACACCATATATTTT. Translated: CASSLTGSSGNTIYF.

This chain joins TRBV28 and TRBJ2-1, with 12 bases identical to TRBD2. Per the germline V gene, CDR1 is MDHEN and CDR2 is SYDVKM. The junction had 6 bases not matched to a gene; V was cut back by 7 bases and J by 5 bases. The CDR3 has 15 residues. CDR3 in amino acids: CASNPGLAGNNEQFF. CDR3 nucleotide sequence: TGTGCCAGCAATCCGGGACTAGCGGGCAACAATGAGCAGTTCTTC.

This clone is deemed medium-sized (0.01 to 0.1%). The chain links TRBV7-2 to TRBJ1-1; D possibly corresponds to TRBD1 (5 bases). The CDR3 is made up of 16 amino acids. The V end was cut by 3 bases, the J end by 3 bases, with 17 bases between. The germline V gene encodes CDR1 SGHTA and CDR2 FQGNSA. CDR3 sequence: CASSFSGGLVDTEAFF. CDR3 in DNA: TGTGCCAGCAGCTTTAGCGGGGGACTGGTCGACACTGAAGCTTTCTTT.

The chain links TRBV4-1 to TRBJ2-5, with 8 positions matching TRBD2. The CDR3 totals 16 residues. Germline lookup yields CDR1 MGHRA and CDR2 YSYEKL. V trimming: 0 bases; J trimming: 4 bases; junction bases outside the gene matches: 7. In DNA, the CDR3 is TGCGCCAGCAGCCAAGAACCGGGAGGGTTCGGAGAGACCCAGTACTTC. It yields the protein CASSQEPGGFGETQYF.

This sequence joins TRBV19 and TRBJ2-5; D perhaps matches TRBD2 (6 bases). Trimming removed 4 bases at V and 4 bases at J, with 19 bases between. This CDR3 has 16 residues. In germline, CDR1 is LNHDA, CDR2 SQIVND (reference sequence). As DNA, the CDR3 is TGTGCCAGTAGTAATACCGGGACTCCGGCGGGAGAGACCCAGTACTTC. Its protein product is CASSNTGTPAGETQYF.

Regarding this clone: One end of the junction does not line up with germline, which may come from a read error. This chain joins TRBV29-1 and TRBJ2-7; possible D gene TRBD2, 6 bases. This CDR3 has 15 amino acids. In germline, CDR1 is SQVTM, CDR2 ANQGSEA. The CDR3 DNA reads as TGCAGCGTGGAAGCCGTCCGGGGAGGATCCTACGAGCAGTACTTC. Protein product: CSVEAVRGGSYEQYF.

The chain combines TRBV5-1 with TRBJ2-1; 11 bases align to TRBD2. The ends lost 8 bases at V and 4 bases at J; junction bases unmatched: 2. This CDR3 comprises 13 residues. CDR1 is SGHRS, CDR2 YFSETQ, per germline. The CDR3 sequence: CASRLAGYNEQFF. The CDR3 DNA is TGCGCCAGTCGACTAGCGGGATACAATGAGCAGTTCTTC.

The rearrangement joins TRBV13 to TRBJ2-1; 9 bases map to TRBD2. With 5 bases clipped from V and 8 bases from J, the junction kept 13 bases outside the gene matches. CDR1 and CDR2 (germline): PRHDT, FYEKMQ (reference sequence). This CDR3 spans 16 amino acids. The CDR3 DNA reads TGTGCCAGCAGCCCCATTAGCGGGAGAGGATACGATGAGCAGTTCTTC. It yields the protein CASSPISGRGYDEQFF. Drawing the rest from reference TRBV13 and TRBJ2-1, the complete variable domain is AAGVIQSPRHLIKEKRETATLKCYPIPRHDTVYWYQQGPGQDPQFLISFYEKMQSDKGSIPDRFSAQQFSDYHSELNMSSLELGDSALYFCASSPISGRGYDEQFFGPGTRLTVL.

V and J are TRBV30 and TRBJ1-5; D gene unclear. V lost 2 bases, J lost 4 bases, and 9 bases lay in between. This CDR3 spans 13 amino acids. Germline loops: CDR1 GTSNPN, CDR2 SVGIG (reference sequence). DNA of the CDR3: TGTGCCTGGAGTAAGACTGTTAATCAGCCCCAGCATTTT. Residues: CAWSKTVNQPQHF.

The sample holds one count of this clone. Sequence at one end of the junction differs from germline and may be a read error. The V gene is TRBV5-6, the J gene TRBJ2-1; TRBD2 matches 9 bases. The CDR3 runs to 13 residues. CDR1 and CDR2 from the germline V gene are SGHDT and YYEEEE. CDR3 protein: CASSLLLAGTGLF. The CDR3 bases are TGTGCCAGCAGCTTGCTTCTAGCGGGGACGGGGCTCTTC. Combining the CDR3 with reference TRBV5-6 and TRBJ2-1 gives the whole variable domain DAGVTQSPTHLIKTRGQQVTLRCSPKSGHDTVSWYQQALGQGPQFIFQYYEEEERQRGNFPDRFSGHQFPNYSSELNVNALLLGDSALYLCASSLLLAGTGLFGPGTRLTVL.

The chain joins TRBV6-6 to TRBJ2-1; the D gene is possibly TRBD2 (5 bases). V lost 7 bases, J lost 1 base, and 14 bases lay in between. This CDR3 is 15 amino acids long. Germline V gives CDR1 MNHNY, CDR2 SVGAGI (reference sequence). CDR3 loop: CASIDFGESYNEQFF. For the CDR3, the DNA is TGTGCCAGCATCGACTTCGGGGAGTCCTACAATGAGCAGTTCTTC.

The chain joins TRBV7-9 to TRBJ2-2, with D possibly matching TRBD1 (6 bases). CDR1 and CDR2 from the germline V gene are SEHNR and FQNEAQ (reference sequence). This CDR3 region has 16 residues. V lost 2 bases, J lost 0 bases, and 10 bases lay in between. Written as DNA, the CDR3 is TGTGCCAGCAGCTTAACCGGGACAACGAACACCGGGGAGCTGTTTTTT. This sequence encodes CASSLTGTTNTGELFF. Variable domain in full (rest from reference TRBV7-9 and TRBJ2-2): DTGVSQNPRHKITKRGQNVTFRCDPISEHNRLYWYRQTLGQGPEFLTYFQNEAQLEKSRLLSDRFSAERPKGSFSTLEIQRTEQGDSAMYLCASSLTGTTNTGELFFGEGSRLTVL.

The V gene is TRBV3-1 (or the pseudogene TRBV3-2), the J gene TRBJ1-6; 9 bases are shared with TRBD1. V lost 1 base, J lost 10 bases, and 2 bases stayed unmatched. Per germline, CDR1 LGHDT and CDR2 YNNKEL (reference sequence). This CDR3 contains 14 residues. CDR3 sequence (DNA): TGTGCCAGCAGCCAAGGGACAGGGGAGTCACCCCTCCACTTT. Amino acids: CASSQGTGESPLHF.

The chain joins TRBV4-1 to TRBJ2-5; TRBD2 aligns across 9 bases. Unmatched junction bases numbered 8, after V lost 1 base and J lost 5 bases. Germline V gene sequence: CDR1 MGHRA, CDR2 YSYEKL. The length of the CDR3 is 16 residues. CDR3 sequence: CASSQVLREGGETQYF. The CDR3 nucleotides are TGCGCCAGCAGCCAAGTCCTGCGGGAGGGCGGGGAGACCCAGTACTTC.

This clone has ten or more counts. The V gene is TRBV9, the J gene TRBJ1-6; 10 bases line up with TRBD1. Trimming took 4 bases from V and 11 from J; bases not matched to a gene: 9. From germline, CDR1 is SGDLS and CDR2 YYNGEE. The CDR3 contains 15 residues. CDR3 sequence reads: CASSPETGGGPPLHF. CDR3 nucleotide sequence: TGTGCCAGCAGCCCCGAGACAGGGGGCGGGCCACCCCTCCACTTT.

J is TRBJ1-2 and V is TRBV29-1; TRBD1 aligns across 11 bases. Germline CDR1 is SQVTM and CDR2 is ANQGSEA. This CDR3 spans 14 amino acids. V lost 6 bases to trimming and J lost 4 bases; unmatched junction nucleotides: 7. CDR3 DNA: TGCAGCGTCGGACAGGGGGCGCGCCTCTATGGCTACACCTTC. It codes for CSVGQGARLYGYTF. Full variable domain (outside the CDR3, taken from reference TRBV29-1 and TRBJ1-2): SAVISQKPSRDICQRGTSLTIQCQVDSQVTMMFWYRQQPGQSLTLIATANQGSEATYESGFVIDKFPISRPNLTFSTLTVSNMSPEDSSIYLCSVGQGARLYGYTFGSGTRLTVV.

The chain links TRBV7-2 to TRBJ1-4; the D gene is possibly TRBD1 (6 bases). CDR1 is SGHTA and CDR2 is FQGNSA in the germline V gene. The CDR3 spans 14 residues. Trimming took 5 bases from V and 8 from J, leaving 15 bases between them. The CDR3 sequence is CASSQQGMTEKLFF. The CDR3 nucleotides read TGTGCCAGCAGCCAACAGGGCATGACGGAAAAACTGTTTTTT.

The chain couples TRBV25-1 to TRBJ2-5; 7 nucleotides match TRBD2. The germline V gene encodes CDR1 MGHDK and CDR2 SYGVNS. Losses at the gene ends were 3 bases for V and 5 bases for J; bases not matched to a gene: 6. The CDR3 has 14 residues. The CDR3 sequence is CASSDWGGVETQYF. The CDR3 DNA reads as TGTGCCAGCAGTGACTGGGGGGGGGTTGAGACCCAGTACTTC. The full variable domain, rest sourced from reference TRBV25-1 and TRBJ2-5, is EADIYQTPRYLVIGTGKKITLECSQTMGHDKMYWYQQDPGMELHLIHYSYGVNSTEKGDLSSESTVSRIRTEHFPLTLESARPSHTSQYLCASSDWGGVETQYFGPGTRLLVL.

V is TRBV9 and J is TRBJ1-2; D gene uncertain. The CDR3 has 11 amino acids. With 3 bases removed from V and 7 bases from J, the gap between germline ends came to 7 bases. The germline V gene has CDR1 SGDLS and CDR2 YYNGEE. CDR3 protein: CASSGAGGYTF. As DNA, the CDR3 is TGTGCCAGCAGCGGAGCGGGTGGCTACACCTTC. Full variable domain (outside the CDR3, taken from reference TRBV9 and TRBJ1-2): DSGVTQTPKHLITATGQRVTLRCSPRSGDLSVYWYQQSLDQGLQFLIQYYNGEERAKGNILERFSAQQFPDLHSELNLSSLELGDSALYFCASSGAGGYTFGSGTRLTVV.

This chain joins TRBV21-1 and TRBJ1-2. TRBV21-1 constitutes a pseudogene. The CDR3 length is 15 residues. CDR3 sequence (DNA): TGTGCCAGCAGCAAAGCGGGGAGGGGGGTCTATGGCTACACCTTC. Amino acid sequence: CASSKAGRGVYGYTF.